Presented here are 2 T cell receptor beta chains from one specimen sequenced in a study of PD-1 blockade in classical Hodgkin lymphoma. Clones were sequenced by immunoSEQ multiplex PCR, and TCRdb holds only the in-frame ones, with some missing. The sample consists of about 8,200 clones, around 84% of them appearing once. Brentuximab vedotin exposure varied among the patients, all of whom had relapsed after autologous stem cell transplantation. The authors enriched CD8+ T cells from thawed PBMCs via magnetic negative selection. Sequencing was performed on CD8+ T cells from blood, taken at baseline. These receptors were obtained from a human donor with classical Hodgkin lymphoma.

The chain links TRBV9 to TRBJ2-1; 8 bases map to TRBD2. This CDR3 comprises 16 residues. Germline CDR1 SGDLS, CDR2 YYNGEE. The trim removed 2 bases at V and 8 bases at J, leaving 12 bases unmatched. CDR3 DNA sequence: TGTGCCAGCAGCGTGCGAAGGGGTAGCGGGATGGATGAGCAGTTCTTC. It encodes CASSVRRGSGMDEQFF.

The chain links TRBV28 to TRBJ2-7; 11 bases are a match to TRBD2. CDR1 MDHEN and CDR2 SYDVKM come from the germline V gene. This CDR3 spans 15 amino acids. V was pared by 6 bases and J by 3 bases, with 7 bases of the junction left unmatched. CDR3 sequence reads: CASRPLAGVFYEQYF. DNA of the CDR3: TGTGCCAGCAGACCACTAGCGGGAGTCTTCTACGAGCAGTACTTC.